The entry that follows covers one TCR beta chain sequence. One end of the junction varies from germline; a read error may be responsible. The CDR3 runs 11 residues. CDR1 is SGHTA and CDR2 is FQGNSA in the germline V gene. The sample comes from a study of blood T cells in healthy people across ages. Healthy Russian Caucasian donors spanned ages about 6 to 95 years. Next came a second PCR, run for about 7 to 12 cycles, which used a sample-barcoded 5' primer along with a J-beta primer mix. TCRdb processed the 5' RACE reads anew with MiXCR; each CDR3 protein has one entry. Of some 1.5 million distinct CDR3 sequences in the sample, 35% to 45% are singletons; the top ten hold around 4%.

This chain links TRBV7-2 with TRBJ2-1; D gene uncertain. The receptor's source is a young woman in good health. Sequences were obtained from blood. The CDR3 loop reads CASSLYNGQFF. The DNA of the CDR3 is TGTGCCAGCAGCTTGTACAATGGGCAGTTCTTC. The whole variable domain, filled in from reference TRBV7-2 and TRBJ2-1, reads GAGVSQSPSNKVTEKGKDVELRCDPISGHTALYWYRQSLGQGLEFLIYFQGNSAPDKSGLPSDRFSAERTGGSVSTLTIQRTQQEDSAVYLCASSLYNGQFFGPGTRLTVL.